A selection of T cell receptor beta chains follows, all from one sample in a study of T cell responses to AZD1222 COVID-19 vaccine. Sequenced by immunoSEQ multiplex PCR; TCRdb stores in-frame clones only, minus some. Among 120,000 to 150,000 clones listed, about 90% were seen once. The material sequenced was peripheral blood, taken on day 0 of AZD1222 vaccination. The receptors were sampled from an adult in good health. The CDR3 runs from the conserved cysteine through the conserved F or W. The D gene is left open where the match is weak. The size field is filled for only some rows; it gives once, few, many or a size class.

j_call,clone_size,d_call,v_call,cdr3_aa,cdr3_nt
TRBJ2-7,.,TRBD1,TRBV19,CASRTQGSGKNEQYF,TGTGCCAGTAGGACACAGGGGAGTGGTAAGAACGAGCAGTACTTC
TRBJ2-7,.,TRBD1,TRBV2,CASTGTDTYEQYF,TGTGCCAGCACTGGGACAGACACCTACGAGCAGTACTTC
TRBJ2-5,.,TRBD2,TRBV3-1/TRBV3-2,CASGAREGTQYF,TGTGCCAGCGGGGCCAGGGAGGGGACCCAGTACTTC
TRBJ1-6,.,.,TRBV7-6,CASSLVGGLNNSPLHF,TGTGCCAGCAGCTTAGTGGGGGGCCTAAATAATTCACCCCTCCACTTT
TRBJ2-1,.,TRBD1,TRBV5-1,CASSQTGGGDEQFF,TGCGCCAGCAGCCAGACAGGGGGCGGGGATGAGCAGTTCTTC
TRBJ2-3,.,TRBD2,TRBV24-1,CATSDFGLAETDTQYF,TGTGCCACCAGTGATTTTGGGCTAGCGGAGACAGATACGCAGTATTTT
TRBJ2-1,.,.,TRBV11-2,CASSEGRNEQFF,TGTGCCAGCAGTGAGGGGAGGAATGAGCAGTTCTTC
TRBJ2-5,.,.,TRBV4-3,CASSRTRQETQYF,TGCGCCAGCAGCCGAACAAGACAAGAGACCCAGTACTTC
TRBJ1-1,once,.,TRBV4-3,CASSQAQLNTEAFF,TGCGCCAGCAGCCAAGCACAGTTGAACACTGAAGCTTTCTTT
TRBJ1-1,medium-sized,.,TRBV19,CASSLTLGGTEAFF,TGTGCCAGTAGTTTGACCCTCGGGGGCACTGAAGCTTTCTTT
TRBJ1-2,.,TRBD1,TRBV19,CASSTDRNPNYGYTF,TGTGCCAGTAGTACGGACAGGAACCCTAACTATGGCTACACCTTC
TRBJ1-1,few,.,TRBV28,CASSLPYREVTEAFF,TGTGCCAGCAGTTTACCCTACAGGGAGGTCACTGAAGCTTTCTTT
TRBJ2-5,.,.,TRBV3-1/TRBV3-2,CASSQTETQYF,TGTGCCAGCAGCCAAACGGAGACCCAGTACTTC
TRBJ1-5,.,TRBD1,TRBV19,CASSIKGTGGVSNQPQHF,TGTGCCAGTAGTATTAAAGGGACAGGGGGCGTTAGCAATCAGCCCCAGCATTTT
TRBJ2-2,.,.,TRBV28,CASSFFTGNTGELFF,TGTGCCAGCAGTTTCTTTACAGGGAACACCGGGGAGCTGTTTTTT
TRBJ2-1,.,.,TRBV5-4,CASSLGGKEQFF,TGTGCCAGCAGCTTGGGGGGCAAGGAGCAGTTCTTC
TRBJ2-7,.,.,TRBV28,CASSLTPIRESYEQYF,TGTGCCAGCAGTTTAACGCCCATCAGGGAGTCCTACGAGCAGTACTTC
TRBJ2-3,.,.,TRBV27,CASSFRLGRTDTQYF,TGTGCCAGCAGTTTCCGGTTGGGTAGGACAGATACGCAGTATTTT
TRBJ2-2,.,.,TRBV7-2,CASGVANTGELFF,TGTGCCAGCGGGGTTGCGAACACCGGGGAGCTGTTTTTT
TRBJ1-3,.,.,TRBV4-3,CASSQVRAGNTIYF,TGCGCCAGCAGCCAAGTGAGGGCTGGAAACACCATATATTTT
TRBJ2-3,.,.,TRBV23-1,CASSQSEQTSTDTQYF,TGCGCCAGCAGTCAATCCGAACAAACTAGCACAGATACGCAGTATTTT
TRBJ2-2,.,TRBD1,TRBV2,CASSERQGVRGELFF,TGTGCCAGCAGTGAGCGGCAGGGGGTGCGCGGGGAGCTGTTTTTT
TRBJ2-1,.,TRBD2,TRBV5-4,CASSLGLAGDYNEQFF,TGTGCCAGCAGCTTAGGACTAGCGGGGGATTACAATGAGCAGTTCTTC
TRBJ1-4,.,.,TRBV19,CASSIRLTKKLFF,TGTGCCAGTAGTATAAGGCTGACGAAAAAGTTGTTTTTT
TRBJ2-2,.,.,TRBV27,CASSFQGLTGELFF,TGTGCCAGCAGTTTCCAAGGGCTGACCGGGGAGCTGTTTTTT
TRBJ1-4,.,.,TRBV2,CASSENGATNEKLFF,TGTGCCAGCAGTGAAAACGGTGCAACTAATGAAAAACTGTTTTTT
TRBJ2-1,once,.,TRBV12-3/TRBV12-4,CASSLINEQFF,TGTGCCAGCAGTTTAATCAATGAGCAGTTCTTC
TRBJ2-7,.,.,TRBV27,CASSFYGDSGYEQYF,TGTGCCAGCAGTTTTTATGGCGACAGCGGCTACGAGCAGTACTTC
TRBJ2-5,.,.,TRBV18,CASSPPSRETQYF,TGTGCCAGCTCACCTCCCTCGAGGGAGACCCAGTACTTC
TRBJ1-1,once,.,TRBV12-3/TRBV12-4,CASTPGLSQAFF,TGTGCCAGCACCCCCGGACTTTCGCAAGCTTTCTTT
TRBJ2-5,.,TRBD2,TRBV16,CASSQLGLGEEETQYF,TGTGCCAGCAGCCAACTGGGACTAGGGGAGGAAGAGACCCAGTACTTC
TRBJ2-2,.,TRBD1,TRBV2,CASSLPGQKITGELFF,TGTGCCAGCAGCCTTCCGGGACAGAAAATAACCGGGGAGCTGTTTTTT
TRBJ2-1,.,.,TRBV10-3,CAISESPDYNEQFF,TGTGCCATCAGTGAGTCCCCAGACTACAATGAGCAGTTCTTC
TRBJ2-4,.,.,TRBV28,CASGRRARGLNIQYF,TGTGCCAGCGGCCGTAGGGCGCGGGGCTTAAACATTCAGTACTTC
TRBJ2-1,.,TRBD2,TRBV5-1,CASSPTSGGSYNEQFF,TGCGCCAGCAGCCCGACTAGCGGGGGCTCCTACAATGAGCAGTTCTTC
TRBJ1-4,.,TRBD1,TRBV4-1,CASSNTGTGNEKLFF,TGCGCCAGCAGCAATACCGGGACAGGGAATGAAAAACTGTTTTTT
TRBJ1-4,.,.,TRBV28,CASSYGGAKVEKLFF,TGTGCCAGCAGTTATGGTGGGGCGAAGGTTGAAAAACTGTTTTTT
TRBJ2-1,.,.,TRBV7-9,CASSLAGGWNNEQFF,TGTGCCAGCAGCTTAGCGGGAGGATGGAACAATGAGCAGTTCTTC
TRBJ2-1,.,TRBD2,TRBV6-2/TRBV6-3,CASSYGVKAGVFVEQFF,TGTGCCAGCAGTTACGGAGTGAAAGCGGGAGTTTTTGTTGAGCAGTTCTTC
TRBJ1-2,.,.,TRBV5-1,CASSYRPGENRYTF,TGCGCCAGCAGCTATAGACCAGGGGAGAATCGCTACACCTTC
TRBJ1-5,.,.,TRBV4-1,CASSQVSPNQPQHF,TGCGCCAGCAGCCAAGTAAGCCCCAATCAGCCCCAGCATTTT
TRBJ2-7,.,.,TRBV7-9,CASSFPGNYEQYF,TGTGCCAGCAGCTTCCCAGGGAACTACGAGCAGTACTTC
TRBJ2-1,.,TRBD1,TRBV5-1,CASSLDTGGTTEQFF,TGCGCCAGCAGCTTGGATACAGGGGGCACCACTGAGCAGTTCTTC
TRBJ1-3,.,.,TRBV28,CASSSDNYSGNTIYF,TGTGCCAGCAGCTCTGACAATTACTCTGGAAACACCATATATTTT
TRBJ2-7,.,.,TRBV14,CASSQDPGVTQYF,TGTGCCAGCAGCCAAGATCCCGGGGTTACGCAGTACTTC
TRBJ1-5,.,.,TRBV23-1,CASSPTGYLADQPQHF,TGCGCCAGCAGCCCAACGGGGTATCTAGCAGATCAGCCCCAGCATTTT
TRBJ2-6,.,.,TRBV4-1,CASSQDRSSGANVLTF,TGCGCCAGCAGCCAAGATCGCAGTTCTGGGGCCAACGTCCTGACTTTC
TRBJ2-7,.,.,TRBV7-9,CASSTFLGPRGDEQYF,TGTGCCAGCAGCACATTCCTGGGCCCCCGGGGAGACGAGCAGTACTTC
TRBJ2-7,.,.,TRBV24-1,CATSGGHNPYEQYF,TGTGCCACCAGTGGGGGCCACAATCCCTACGAGCAGTACTTC
TRBJ2-7,.,.,TRBV9,CASSVGQANYEQYF,TGTGCCAGCAGCGTAGGGCAGGCGAACTACGAGCAGTACTTC
TRBJ2-3,.,.,TRBV12-3/TRBV12-4,CASARVPLDTQYF,TGTGCCAGCGCCCGGGTCCCACTGGATACGCAGTATTTT
TRBJ1-5,.,.,TRBV7-3,CASSLAGGASNQPQHF,TGTGCCAGCAGCTTAGCCGGGGGAGCCAGCAATCAGCCCCAGCATTTT
TRBJ1-1,.,.,TRBV7-8,CASSPQGTEAFF,TGTGCCAGCAGCCCACAAGGGACTGAAGCTTTCTTT
TRBJ2-7,.,.,TRBV28,CASSNQVRTEQYF,TGTGCCAGCAGTAATCAGGTGAGGACCGAGCAGTACTTC
TRBJ2-1,once,TRBD2,TRBV2,CASIGGTSVYEQFF,TGTGCCAGCATTGGGGGGACTAGCGTCTATGAGCAGTTCTTC
TRBJ2-7,once,TRBD1,TRBV7-2,CASSQTGLDSYEQYF,TGTGCCAGCAGCCAGACAGGGTTAGACTCCTACGAGCAGTACTTC
TRBJ2-7,.,TRBD1,TRBV6-5,CASSMGQSYEQYF,TGTGCCAGCAGCATGGGACAGAGCTACGAGCAGTACTTC
TRBJ1-4,.,TRBD1,TRBV30,CAWSPRDRLNEKLFF,TGTGCCTGGAGTCCCAGGGACAGGCTTAATGAAAAACTGTTTTTT
TRBJ2-7,.,.,TRBV3-1/TRBV3-2,CASSQVGGIPGEQYF,TGTGCCAGCAGCCAAGTCGGCGGGATCCCCGGCGAGCAGTACTTC